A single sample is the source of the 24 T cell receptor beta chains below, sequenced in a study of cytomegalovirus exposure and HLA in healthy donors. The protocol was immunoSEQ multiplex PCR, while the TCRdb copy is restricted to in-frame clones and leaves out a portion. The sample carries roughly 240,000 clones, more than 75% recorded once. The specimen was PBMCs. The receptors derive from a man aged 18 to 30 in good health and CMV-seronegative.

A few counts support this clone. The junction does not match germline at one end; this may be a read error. CDR3 residues: CASSTQQGTAVF. In DNA, the CDR3 is TGTGCCAGCAGCACCCAACAGGGTACGGCGGTTTTT. J is TRBJ1-4 and V is TRBV7-9; D is possibly TRBD1 (6 bases). The CDR3 consists of 12 residues. Per the germline V gene, CDR1 is SEHNR and CDR2 is FQNEAQ (reference sequence). The full variable domain, with the rest looked up from reference TRBV7-9 and TRBJ1-4, is DTGVSQNPRHKITKRGQNVTFRCDPISEHNRLYWYRQTLGQGPEFLTYFQNEAQLEKSRLLSDRFSAERPKGSFSTLEIQRTEQGDSAMYLCASSTQQGTAVFGSGTQLSVL.

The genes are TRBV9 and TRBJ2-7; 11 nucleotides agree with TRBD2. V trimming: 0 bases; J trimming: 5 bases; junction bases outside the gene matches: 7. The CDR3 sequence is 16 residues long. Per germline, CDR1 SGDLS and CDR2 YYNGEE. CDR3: CASSVEPSGGTHEQYF. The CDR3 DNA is TGTGCCAGCAGCGTAGAGCCTAGCGGGGGGACCCACGAGCAGTACTTC.

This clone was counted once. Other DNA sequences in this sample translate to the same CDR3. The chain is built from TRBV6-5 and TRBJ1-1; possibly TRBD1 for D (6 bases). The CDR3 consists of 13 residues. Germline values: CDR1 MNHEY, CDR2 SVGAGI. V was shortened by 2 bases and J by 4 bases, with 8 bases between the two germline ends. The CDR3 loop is CASSYQGGTEAFF. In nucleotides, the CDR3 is TGTGCCAGCAGTTACCAAGGGGGCACTGAAGCTTTCTTT.

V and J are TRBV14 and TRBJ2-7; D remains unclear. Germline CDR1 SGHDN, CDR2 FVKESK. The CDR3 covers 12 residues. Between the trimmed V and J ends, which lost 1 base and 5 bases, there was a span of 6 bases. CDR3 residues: CASSQVSNEQYF. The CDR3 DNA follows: TGTGCCAGCAGCCAAGTCTCTAACGAGCAGTACTTC.

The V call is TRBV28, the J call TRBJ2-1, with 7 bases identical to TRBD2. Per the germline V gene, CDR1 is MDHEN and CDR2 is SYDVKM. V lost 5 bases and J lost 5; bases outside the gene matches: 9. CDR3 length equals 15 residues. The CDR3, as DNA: TGTGCCAGCAGTATAGTCGGGAGGCCCCACAATGAGCAGTTCTTC. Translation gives CASSIVGRPHNEQFF.

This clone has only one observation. The CDR3 DNA reads as TGTGCCAGCAGCTTGGGACTAGCGGGAGTCAGAGAGACCCAGTACTTC. Translated, it gives CASSLGLAGVRETQYF. The rearrangement uses TRBV5-8 and TRBJ2-5; 12 positions agree with TRBD2. CDR3 size: 16 residues. J lost 4 bases, V lost 0 bases, and 4 bases had no gene match. Germline-derived CDR1 and CDR2 are SGHTS and YDEGEE.

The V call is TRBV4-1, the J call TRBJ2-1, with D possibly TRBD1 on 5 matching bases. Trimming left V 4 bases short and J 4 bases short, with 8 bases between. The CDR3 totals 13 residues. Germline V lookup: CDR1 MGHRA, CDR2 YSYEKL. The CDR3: CASSPQEYNEQFF. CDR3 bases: TGCGCCAGCAGCCCACAGGAATACAATGAGCAGTTCTTC.

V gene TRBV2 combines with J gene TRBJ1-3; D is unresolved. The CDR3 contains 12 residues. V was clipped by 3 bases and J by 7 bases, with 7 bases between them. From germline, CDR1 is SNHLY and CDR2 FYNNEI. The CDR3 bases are TGTGCCAGCAGTGATCTTGCGAACACCATATATTTT. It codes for CASSDLANTIYF.

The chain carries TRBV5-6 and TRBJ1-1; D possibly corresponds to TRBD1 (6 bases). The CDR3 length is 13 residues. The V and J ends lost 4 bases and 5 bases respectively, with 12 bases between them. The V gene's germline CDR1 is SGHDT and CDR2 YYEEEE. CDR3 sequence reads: CASSPGTLTEAFF. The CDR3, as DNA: TGTGCCAGCAGCCCCGGGACACTAACTGAAGCTTTCTTT.

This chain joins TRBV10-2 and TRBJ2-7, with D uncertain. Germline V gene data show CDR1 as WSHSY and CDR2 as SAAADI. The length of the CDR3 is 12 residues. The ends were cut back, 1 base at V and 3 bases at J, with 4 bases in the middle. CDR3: CASSEWLYEQYF. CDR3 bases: TGCGCCAGCAGTGAGTGGCTCTACGAGCAGTACTTC.

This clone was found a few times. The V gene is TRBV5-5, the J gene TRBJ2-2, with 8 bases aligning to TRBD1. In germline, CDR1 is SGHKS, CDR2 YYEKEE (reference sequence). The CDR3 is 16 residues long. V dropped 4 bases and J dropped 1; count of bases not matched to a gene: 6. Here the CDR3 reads CASSRQGTKNTGELFF. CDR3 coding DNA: TGTGCCAGCAGCCGACAGGGGACAAAGAACACCGGGGAGCTGTTTTTT.

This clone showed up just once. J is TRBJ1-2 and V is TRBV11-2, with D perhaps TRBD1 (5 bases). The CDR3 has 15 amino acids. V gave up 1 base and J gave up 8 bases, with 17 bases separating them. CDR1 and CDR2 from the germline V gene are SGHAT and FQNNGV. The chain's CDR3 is CASSLGAGKGFGYTF. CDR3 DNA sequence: TGTGCCAGCAGCTTAGGAGCAGGGAAGGGGTTCGGCTACACCTTC.

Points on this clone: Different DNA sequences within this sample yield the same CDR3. The CDR3 spells CASSFGQGGEQYF. The CDR3 DNA sequence: TGCGCCAGCAGCTTTGGACAGGGTGGCGAGCAGTACTTC. The chain is built from TRBV5-1 and TRBJ2-7; 8 positions match TRBD1. The germline CDR1 and CDR2 sequences are SGHRS and YFSETQ. V lost 2 bases, J lost 6 bases, and 4 bases stayed unmatched. This CDR3 has 13 residues.

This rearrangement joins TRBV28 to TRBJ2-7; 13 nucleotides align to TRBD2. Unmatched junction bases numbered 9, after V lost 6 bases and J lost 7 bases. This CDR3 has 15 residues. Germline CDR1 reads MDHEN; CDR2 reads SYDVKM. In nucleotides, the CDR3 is TGTGCCAGCAGCCTTAAACTAGCGGGGGGGAGGGAGCAGTACTTC. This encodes CASSLKLAGGREQYF.

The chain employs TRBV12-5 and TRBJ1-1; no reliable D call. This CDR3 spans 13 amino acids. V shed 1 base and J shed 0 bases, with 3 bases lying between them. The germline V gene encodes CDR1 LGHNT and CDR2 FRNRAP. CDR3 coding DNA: TGTGCTAGTGGTTTGGCCATGAACACTGAAGCTTTCTTT. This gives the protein CASGLAMNTEAFF.

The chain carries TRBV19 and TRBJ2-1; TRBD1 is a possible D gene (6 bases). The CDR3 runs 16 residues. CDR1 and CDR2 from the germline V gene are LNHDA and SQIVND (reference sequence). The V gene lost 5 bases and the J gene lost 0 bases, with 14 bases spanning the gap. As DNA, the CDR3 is TGTGCCAGTAGTTTCCCGGGACAACACTCCTACAATGAGCAGTTCTTC. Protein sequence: CASSFPGQHSYNEQFF.

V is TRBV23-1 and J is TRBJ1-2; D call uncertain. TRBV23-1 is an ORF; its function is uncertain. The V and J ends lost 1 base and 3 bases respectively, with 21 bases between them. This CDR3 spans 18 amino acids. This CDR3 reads CASSQYRRGSALDYGYTF. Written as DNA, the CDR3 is TGCGCCAGCAGTCAATACCGGCGTGGCAGCGCACTTGACTATGGCTACACCTTC.

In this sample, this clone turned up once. CDR3 nucleotide sequence: TGCGCCAGCAGCTTGGATACAGGGCGAACTGAAGCTTTCTTT. It codes for CASSLDTGRTEAFF. The chain couples TRBV5-1 to TRBJ1-1, with D possibly being TRBD1 (6 bases). The CDR3 sequence is 14 residues long. The germline gives CDR1 SGHRS, CDR2 YFSETQ. The germline V and J ends were trimmed by 0 bases and 5 bases, with 11 bases remaining between them.

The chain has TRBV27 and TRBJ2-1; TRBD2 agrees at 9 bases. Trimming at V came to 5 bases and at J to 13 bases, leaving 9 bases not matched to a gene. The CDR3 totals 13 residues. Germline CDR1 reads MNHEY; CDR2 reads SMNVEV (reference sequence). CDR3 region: CASSTHGGRAQFF. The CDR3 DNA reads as TGTGCCAGCAGTACCCATGGCGGGAGGGCTCAGTTCTTC.

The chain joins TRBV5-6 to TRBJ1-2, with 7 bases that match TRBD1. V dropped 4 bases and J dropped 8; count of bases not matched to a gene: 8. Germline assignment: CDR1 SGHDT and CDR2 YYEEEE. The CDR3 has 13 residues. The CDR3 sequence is CASSAGTVYGYTF. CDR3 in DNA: TGTGCCAGCAGCGCAGGGACAGTCTACGGCTACACCTTC.

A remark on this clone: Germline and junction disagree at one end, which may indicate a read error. CDR3 sequence: CSVEAMNSQETQYF. The CDR3 DNA sequence: TGCAGCGTGGAAGCTATGAACAGCCAAGAGACCCAGTACTTC. The chain couples TRBV29-1 to TRBJ2-5; D unclear. This CDR3 is built from 14 residues. Per the germline V gene, CDR1 is SQVTM and CDR2 is ANQGSEA.

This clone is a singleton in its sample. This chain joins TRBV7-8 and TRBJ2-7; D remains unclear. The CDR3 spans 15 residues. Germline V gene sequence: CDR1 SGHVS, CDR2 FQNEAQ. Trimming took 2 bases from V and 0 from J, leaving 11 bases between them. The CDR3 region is CASSLSAESSYEQYF. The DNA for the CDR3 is TGTGCCAGCAGCTTATCGGCGGAGAGCTCCTACGAGCAGTACTTC.

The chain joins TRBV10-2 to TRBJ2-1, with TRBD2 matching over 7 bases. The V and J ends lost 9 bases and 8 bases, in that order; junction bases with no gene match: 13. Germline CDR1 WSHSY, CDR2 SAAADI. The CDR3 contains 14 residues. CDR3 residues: CASRVGGRAYEQFF. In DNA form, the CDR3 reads TGCGCCAGTAGGGTTGGTGGGAGGGCCTATGAGCAGTTCTTC.

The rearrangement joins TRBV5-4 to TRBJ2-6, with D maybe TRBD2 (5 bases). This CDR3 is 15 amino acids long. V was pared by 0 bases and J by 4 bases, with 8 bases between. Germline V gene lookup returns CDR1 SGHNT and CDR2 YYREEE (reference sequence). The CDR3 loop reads CASSLGGSGANVLTF. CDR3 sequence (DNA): TGTGCCAGCAGCTTGGGCGGGTCCGGGGCCAACGTCCTGACTTTC. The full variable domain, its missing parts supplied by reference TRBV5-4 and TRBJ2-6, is ETGVTQSPTHLIKTRGQQVTLRCSSQSGHNTVSWYQQALGQGPQFIFQYYREEENGRGNFPPRFSGLQFPNYSSELNVNALELDDSALYLCASSLGGSGANVLTFGAGSRLTVL.